Sequencing of this TCR beta chain was carried out in a study of cytotoxic CD8 clonotypes in ibrutinib-treated CLL. Study-wide findings and caveats: Baseline clonality was higher than in age-matched healthy donors and moved in step with circulating CD8+ T-cell counts.

Libraries were prepared by immunoSEQ multiplex PCR; TCRdb keeps only in-frame clonotypes and omits some of them. Seen here are 150,000 to 200,000 clones, about four fifths observed once, and the top ten hold 4.6%. Points on this clone: As yet, its antigen is unknown.

Sequencing used PBMCs, obtained after 24 months of ibrutinib treatment. The receptor was derived from a human donor with chronic lymphocytic leukemia.

The CDR3 is CASSSGYNYGYTF. CDR3 nucleotides: TGTGCCAGCAGCTCGGGATATAACTATGGCTACACCTTC. The chain has TRBV7-3 and TRBJ1-2; D gene uncertain. The CDR3 contains 13 residues. Trimming removed 4 bases from V and 1 base from J, with 7 bases in between. The germline gives CDR1 SGHTA, CDR2 FQGTGA. Full variable domain (rest looked up from reference TRBV7-3 and TRBJ1-2): GAGVSQTPSNKVTEKGKYVELRCDPISGHTALYWYRQSLGQGPEFLIYFQGTGAADDSGLPNDRFFAVRPEGSVSTLKIQRTERGDSAVYLCASSSGYNYGYTFGSGTRLTVV.